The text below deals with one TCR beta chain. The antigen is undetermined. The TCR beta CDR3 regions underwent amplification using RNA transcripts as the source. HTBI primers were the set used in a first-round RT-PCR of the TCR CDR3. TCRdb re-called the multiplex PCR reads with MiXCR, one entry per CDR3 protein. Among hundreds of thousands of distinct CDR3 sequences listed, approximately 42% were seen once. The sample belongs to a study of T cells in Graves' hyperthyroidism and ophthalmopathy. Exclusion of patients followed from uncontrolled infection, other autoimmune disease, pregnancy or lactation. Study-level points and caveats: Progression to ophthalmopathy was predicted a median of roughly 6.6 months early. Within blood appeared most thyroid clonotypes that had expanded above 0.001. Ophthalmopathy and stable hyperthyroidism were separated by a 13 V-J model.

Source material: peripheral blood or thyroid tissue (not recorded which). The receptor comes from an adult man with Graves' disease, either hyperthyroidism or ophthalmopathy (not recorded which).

CDR3 sequence: CATSRGRLAVSQYF. CDR3 nucleotides: TGTGCCACCAGCAGAGGTCGGCTAGCGGTATCCCAGTACTTC. The V gene is TRBV15, the J gene TRBJ2-5, with 7 bases lining up with TRBD2. Looked up from germline, CDR1 is LNHNV and CDR2 is YYDKDF (reference sequence). The V gene end was trimmed by 1 base and the J gene end by 9 bases; junction bases not matched to a gene: 8. The CDR3 length is 14 residues.